The 28 T cell receptor beta chains below come from one sample, sequenced in a study of T cell repertoires in cytomegalovirus infection. TCRdb re-analysed the reads in MiXCR, keeping a single row per CDR3 protein. The table records 110,000 to 150,000 distinct CDR3 sequences, 32% of them present only once. Their antigen targets remain unknown. Source: CD8+ T cells from cultured PBMCs, taken from culture after CMV antigen stimulation. The receptor source for this set is a human donor in good health (CMV status not recorded). Some clones in this sample may be carry-over from other donors' samples.

The V call is TRBV12-3 or TRBV12-4, the J call TRBJ1-1, with no clear D. The CDR3 is 13 amino acids. V lost 6 bases and J 6 bases, leaving 14 bases between the germline ends. CDR3 loop: CASSPGGSAEAFF. The CDR3 coding sequence is TGTGCCAGCAGCCCCGGAGGGTCGGCTGAAGCTTTCTTT.

The rearrangement joins TRBV2 to TRBJ1-2; D ambiguous. The V end was cut by 2 bases, the J end by 8 bases, with 9 bases between. The germline V gene has CDR1 SNHLY and CDR2 FYNNEI. The CDR3 runs to 12 residues. The CDR3 DNA reads as TGTGCCAGCAGTGAATTGTCGCCAGGCTACACCTTC. This encodes CASSELSPGYTF.

The gene calls are TRBV25-1 and TRBJ1-1; weak D call: TRBD1 (5 bases). There are 13 residues in the CDR3. V lost 5 bases, J lost 7 bases, and 14 bases lay in between. Looked up from germline, CDR1 is MGHDK and CDR2 is SYGVNS. The CDR3 DNA is TGTGCCAGCAGTACCTGGGACCTTAGTGAAGCTTTCTTT. This encodes CASSTWDLSEAFF.

The V gene is TRBV28, the J gene TRBJ1-1; D gene ambiguous. This CDR3 has 11 amino acids. Germline values: CDR1 MDHEN, CDR2 SYDVKM. The V gene lost 6 bases and the J gene lost 5 bases, with 7 bases spanning the gap. DNA for the CDR3: TGTGCCAGCAGGGACTGGACTGAAGCTTTCTTT. Its protein is CASRDWTEAFF.

This clonotype was counted between two and nine times. The chain is built from TRBV27 and TRBJ2-5; 9 bases are a match to TRBD1. The V segment lost 3 bases and the J segment 4 bases; nucleotides outside the gene matches: 6. Germline V CDR1 and CDR2: MNHEY, SMNVEV (reference sequence). This CDR3 is built from 15 residues. The CDR3 DNA reads TGTGCCAGCAGTTTGCGACAGGGGGGAATAGAGACCCAGTACTTC. Residues: CASSLRQGGIETQYF.

This sequence joins TRBV6-5 and TRBJ1-1; D gene uncertain. This CDR3 is built from 16 residues. Between the trimmed V and J ends, which lost 7 bases and 4 bases, there was a span of 22 bases. The germline gives CDR1 MNHEY, CDR2 SVGAGI. CDR3 region: CASTFYYGDQVTEAFF. CDR3 nucleotide sequence: TGTGCCAGCACCTTCTATTACGGGGATCAGGTCACTGAAGCTTTCTTT.

This clonotype was seen at least ten times. This may come from a read error, since a much larger clone is one base off. This sequence joins TRBV27 and TRBJ1-1, with TRBD1 matching over 8 bases. The CDR3 is made up of 14 amino acids. Germline lookup yields CDR1 MNHEY and CDR2 SMNVEV (reference sequence). V shed 2 bases, J shed 3 bases, and the junction held 2 bases outside the gene matches. The CDR3 region is CASSLDRGHTEAFF. DNA of the CDR3: TGTGCCAGCAGTTTAGACAGGGGTCACACTGAAGCTTTCTTT.

CDR3 amino acids: CASSQSLREIYNEQFF. In DNA form, the CDR3 reads TGCGCCAGCAGCCAAAGTCTGCGGGAAATTTACAATGAGCAGTTCTTC. The rearrangement joins TRBV4-1 to TRBJ2-1; D is perhaps TRBD2 (6 bases). There are 16 residues in the CDR3. V lost 2 bases and J lost 4, with 15 bases in between. Germline CDR1 and CDR2: MGHRA and YSYEKL.

There are many counts of this clonotype. The chain couples TRBV28 to TRBJ2-2; 10 bases line up with TRBD1. The CDR3 sequence is 17 residues long. Per the germline V gene, CDR1 is MDHEN and CDR2 is SYDVKM. V trimming: 0 bases; J trimming: 6 bases; junction bases outside the gene matches: 7. As DNA, the CDR3 is TGTGCCAGCAGTTTATGGGGGCTGGGACAGGGGCCCGGGGAGCTGTTTTTT. Its protein is CASSLWGLGQGPGELFF.

This clonotype was observed a handful of times. The chain combines TRBV20-1 with TRBJ2-7; TRBD2 might be the D (6 bases). Germline V CDR1 and CDR2: DFQATT, SNEGSKA (reference sequence). Trimming took off 6 bases at V and 2 bases at J, with 14 bases between the two ends. The CDR3 has 13 amino acids. In DNA, the CDR3 is TGCAGTGCCGCCGGCGGGGACCCCTACGAGCAGTACTTC. Translating gives CSAAGGDPYEQYF.

The sample holds many counts of this clonotype. This chain connects TRBV28 to TRBJ2-2; the D gene is possibly TRBD1 (5 bases). V lost 6 bases to trimming and J lost 4 bases, with 12 bases between them. The CDR3 has 14 residues. Looked up from germline, CDR1 is MDHEN and CDR2 is SYDVKM. The CDR3 sequence is CASSAPGFTGELFF. In DNA, the CDR3 is TGTGCCAGCAGCGCACCAGGGTTCACCGGGGAGCTGTTTTTT.

CDR3 sequence: CASSIVATPTPEAFF. As DNA, the CDR3 is TGTGCCAGTAGTATAGTAGCGACCCCTACCCCTGAAGCTTTCTTT. The rearrangement joins TRBV19 to TRBJ1-1, with D unclear. V was shortened by 1 base and J by 6 bases, with 15 bases between the two germline ends. Germline V lookup: CDR1 LNHDA, CDR2 SQIVND (reference sequence). The CDR3 is made up of 15 amino acids.

The rearrangement links TRBV27 to TRBJ2-2; maybe TRBD2 (5 bases). Germline CDR1 is MNHEY and CDR2 is SMNVEV (reference sequence). The CDR3 loop spans 14 amino acids. V was shortened by 3 bases and J by 6 bases, with 11 bases between the two germline ends. The CDR3 loop reads CASSLSGGAGELFF. The CDR3 region has the DNA TGTGCCAGCAGTTTGAGTGGAGGCGCCGGGGAGCTGTTTTTT.

V and J are TRBV7-8 and TRBJ1-4; a possible D gene is TRBD1 (6 bases). Trimming took 4 bases from V and 6 from J, leaving 9 bases between them. Germline V CDR1 and CDR2: SGHVS, FQNEAQ. The CDR3 runs 13 residues. The CDR3 nucleotides read TGTGCCAGCAGCTCGAGACAGGATGAAAAACTGTTTTTT. It is translated as CASSSRQDEKLFF.

This rearrangement joins TRBV5-4 to TRBJ1-1, with D possibly matching TRBD1 (5 bases). Germline V gives CDR1 SGHNT, CDR2 YYREEE (reference sequence). CDR3 length equals 14 residues. With 4 bases removed from V and 6 bases from J, the gap between germline ends came to 16 bases. CDR3 amino acids: CASSPFAGVAEAFF. CDR3 nucleotide sequence: TGTGCCAGCAGCCCGTTCGCGGGGGTCGCTGAAGCTTTCTTT. The full variable domain, with the rest looked up from reference TRBV5-4 and TRBJ1-1, is ETGVTQSPTHLIKTRGQQVTLRCSSQSGHNTVSWYQQALGQGPQFIFQYYREEENGRGNFPPRFSGLQFPNYSSELNVNALELDDSALYLCASSPFAGVAEAFFGQGTRLTVV.

At least ten counts were recorded for this clonotype. This chain joins TRBV7-2 and TRBJ2-7, with 7 bases identical to TRBD1. The CDR3 is 12 amino acids. Losses at the gene ends were 0 bases for V and 12 bases for J; bases not matched to a gene: 5. Germline lookup yields CDR1 SGHTA and CDR2 FQGNSA. The CDR3 DNA reads TGTGCCAGCAGCTTAGCATCACAGGGGATGTACTTC. Amino acid sequence: CASSLASQGMYF. Looking up the rest from reference TRBV7-2 and TRBJ2-7 gives the full variable domain: GAGVSQSPSNKVTEKGKDVELRCDPISGHTALYWYRQSLGQGLEFLIYFQGNSAPDKSGLPSDRFSAERTGGSVSTLTIQRTQQEDSAVYLCASSLASQGMYFGPGTRLTVT.

The CDR3 region is CASSGTGGLAAFF. CDR3 coding DNA: TGTGCCAGCAGCGGGACAGGGGGCTTGGCAGCTTTCTTT. The J gene is TRBJ1-1, the V gene TRBV9, with 11 bases lining up with TRBD1. The CDR3 sequence is 13 residues long. With V trimmed by 3 bases and J by 10 bases, 5 bases remained unmatched. The V gene's germline CDR1 is SGDLS and CDR2 YYNGEE.

This clonotype has a count of ten or more. The chain links TRBV7-2 to TRBJ2-7, with D hard to call. V lost 1 base, J lost 6 bases, and 16 bases lay in between. Germline V gene data show CDR1 as SGHTA and CDR2 as FQGNSA. CDR3 length: 15 amino acids. CDR3 in DNA: TGTGCCAGCAGCTTAGAGGTGATAAGGTCAGGCGAGCAGTACTTC. It encodes CASSLEVIRSGEQYF. The entire variable domain, with the rest obtained from reference TRBV7-2 and TRBJ2-7, is as follows: GAGVSQSPSNKVTEKGKDVELRCDPISGHTALYWYRQSLGQGLEFLIYFQGNSAPDKSGLPSDRFSAERTGGSVSTLTIQRTQQEDSAVYLCASSLEVIRSGEQYFGPGTRLTVT.

This chain joins TRBV19 and TRBJ1-4; D is unclear. CDR1 LNHDA and CDR2 SQIVND come from the germline V gene (reference sequence). This CDR3 is 14 amino acids long. V lost 3 bases to trimming and J lost 8 bases, with 13 bases between them. DNA of the CDR3: TGTGCCAGTAGTATTCTAGGTCCAGACGAAAAACTGTTTTTT. Amino acid sequence: CASSILGPDEKLFF.

The rearrangement links TRBV7-8 to TRBJ2-7, with D maybe TRBD2 (7 bases). Trimming stripped 6 bases from V and 5 bases from J, with 23 bases between. The germline gives CDR1 SGHVS, CDR2 FQNEAQ. The CDR3 sequence is 16 residues long. CDR3: CASRTGGGTPIDEQYF. In DNA, the CDR3 is TGTGCCAGCAGAACGGGGGGCGGGACTCCCATCGACGAGCAGTACTTC. The full variable domain, rest sourced from reference TRBV7-8 and TRBJ2-7, is GAGVSQSPRYKVAKRGQDVALRCDPISGHVSLFWYQQALGQGPEFLTYFQNEAQLDKSGLPSDRFFAERPEGSVSTLKIQRTQQEDSAVYLCASRTGGGTPIDEQYFGPGTRLTVT.

CDR3 protein: CASSPASLNTEAFF. The CDR3 DNA sequence: TGTGCCAGCAGCCCCGCGAGCTTGAACACTGAAGCTTTCTTT. The chain joins TRBV2 to TRBJ1-1; D ambiguous. CDR1 SNHLY and CDR2 FYNNEI come from the germline V gene. With 6 bases removed from V and 0 bases from J, the gap between germline ends came to 11 bases. The CDR3 is 14 amino acids.

This clonotype was seen repeatedly, ten times or more. The chain uses TRBV7-2 and TRBJ2-7; D uncertain. Germline loops: CDR1 SGHTA, CDR2 FQGNSA. The length of the CDR3 is 12 residues. Trimming stripped 1 base from V and 9 bases from J, with 10 bases between. The CDR3 is CASSLGGERQYF. DNA for the CDR3: TGTGCCAGCAGCTTAGGGGGTGAGCGGCAGTACTTC.

This clonotype was picked up a small number of times. The chain carries TRBV7-9 and TRBJ2-7, with TRBD1 as a possible D gene (6 bases). V gave up 4 bases and J gave up 3 bases, with 16 bases separating them. This CDR3 region has 15 residues. CDR1 and CDR2 from the germline V gene are SEHNR and FQNEAQ (reference sequence). In DNA form, the CDR3 reads TGTGCCAGCAGCTCCTCCGGGACACCGTACTACGAGCAGTACTTC. Protein sequence: CASSSSGTPYYEQYF. The full variable domain, in which reference TRBV7-9 and TRBJ2-7 provide the parts outside the CDR3, is DTGVSQNPRHKITKRGQNVTFRCDPISEHNRLYWYRQTLGQGPEFLTYFQNEAQLEKSRLLSDRFSAERPKGSFSTLEIQRTEQGDSAMYLCASSSSGTPYYEQYFGPGTRLTVT.

This clonotype showed up many times. The gene calls are TRBV2 and TRBJ2-1; D is unresolved. The CDR3 contains 12 residues. The V gene's germline CDR1 is SNHLY and CDR2 FYNNEI. V dropped 5 bases and J dropped 6 bases, with 8 bases sitting between them. The CDR3 sequence is CASSSGGNEQFF. The CDR3 DNA is TGTGCCAGCAGTTCAGGTGGCAATGAGCAGTTCTTC.

V gene TRBV28 combines with J gene TRBJ2-1; TRBD1 matches at 7 bases. The CDR3 length is 16 residues. Germline CDR1 MDHEN, CDR2 SYDVKM. V shed 4 bases, J shed 4 bases, and the junction held 10 bases outside the gene matches. The CDR3 nucleotides are TGTGCCAGCAGTTCCCTTCTGGACAGGATATACAATGAGCAGTTCTTC. It yields the protein CASSSLLDRIYNEQFF. The complete variable domain, with remaining parts taken from reference TRBV28 and TRBJ2-1, reads DVKVTQSSRYLVKRTGEKVFLECVQDMDHENMFWYRQDPGLGLRLIYFSYDVKMKEKGDIPEGYSVSREKKERFSLILESASTNQTSMYLCASSSLLDRIYNEQFFGPGTRLTVL.

This clonotype came up many times. This CDR3 reads CASSSMPGRREGYTF. The CDR3 region has the DNA TGTGCCAGCAGCTCTATGCCGGGACGTAGGGAGGGCTACACCTTC. The genes are TRBV7-9 and TRBJ1-2; D is perhaps TRBD1 (5 bases). The CDR3 sequence is 15 residues long. Germline loops: CDR1 SEHNR, CDR2 FQNEAQ (reference sequence). V dropped 4 bases and J dropped 8 bases, with 20 bases sitting between them.

This clonotype was recorded many times. The CDR3, as DNA: TGTGCCAGCAGTTACGTGGGGGCGCAGGGCGAGCAGTACTTC. Its translation: CASSYVGAQGEQYF. The chain recombines TRBV6-6 with TRBJ2-7; possible D gene TRBD1, 6 bases. Trimming removed 2 bases at V and 6 bases at J, with 14 bases between. CDR1 and CDR2 from the germline V gene are MNHNY and SVGAGI (reference sequence). The CDR3 runs to 14 residues.

This rearrangement joins TRBV9 to TRBJ1-4; the D is unclear. V lost 2 bases, J lost 0 bases, and 14 bases lay in between. This CDR3 is built from 17 residues. The germline V gene encodes CDR1 SGDLS and CDR2 YYNGEE. The CDR3 sequence: CASSVGLWDPTNEKLFF. In DNA form, the CDR3 reads TGTGCCAGCAGCGTCGGTCTCTGGGATCCAACTAATGAAAAACTGTTTTTT.